The clone carrying this TCR beta chain was counted a single time. The sample belongs to a study of shared T cell receptors in the human thymus. Method: immunoSEQ multiplex PCR; TCRdb's copy keeps in-frame clones and lacks some. Of 650,000 to 950,000 clones detected, 80% to 90% appear once; the ten largest clones hold about 0.011%. The V gene's germline CDR1 is LNHDA and CDR2 SQIVND (reference sequence). With 6 bases clipped from V and 3 bases from J, the junction kept 13 bases outside the gene matches. The CDR3 spans 17 residues. The sample also formed part of further work on human thymus T cells. That paper notes: Thymic repertoires of unrelated individuals were reported in related research to overlap highly.

Source material: thymocytes. The TCR was taken from a girl less than two years old with a congenital heart defect. This chain joins TRBV19 and TRBJ2-2; TRBD1 matches at 7 bases. The CDR3 DNA reads TGTGCCAGTAGCGAAACACCCGGGACAGAATACACCGGGGAGCTGTTTTTT. This sequence encodes CASSETPGTEYTGELFF.